The source of this T cell receptor beta chain is a study of T-cell memory formation after mild COVID-19. Study in general: Among the donors, TCR clusters were largely specific to each donor.

From germline, CDR1 is SGHKS and CDR2 YYEKEE (reference sequence). The CDR3 totals 17 residues. V lost 4 bases, J lost 1 base, and 4 bases stayed unmatched. UMIs and sample barcodes were carried by the TCR alpha and TCR beta cDNA libraries that 5'RACE produced using constant-segment primers. A single record per CDR3 protein comes from TCRdb applying MiXCR to the 5' RACE reads. The table has about 250,000 distinct CDR3 sequences, less than 20% seen once. A few counts support this clonotype. Its antigen is currently unknown. Whole-study results and caveats: Pre-infection memory harbored some responding clones, suggesting cross-reactive memory joined. The main location of contracting CD4+ clones was CM and EM, and that of contracting CD8+ clones was EMRA.

The sample comprised PBMCs or a T cell subset sorted from them (not recorded which). The origin of this receptor is an adult woman who had mild COVID-19 (a few samples of this study predate the infection). Cell type and time point are not known. The chain is built from TRBV5-5 and TRBJ2-2; TRBD2 agrees at 13 bases. In nucleotides, the CDR3 is TGTGCCAGCAGCCCCGGACTAGCGGGGGTGAACACCGGGGAGCTGTTTTTT. Translation gives CASSPGLAGVNTGELFF. Based on the CDR3 plus reference TRBV5-5 and TRBJ2-2, the full variable domain is DAGVTQSPTHLIKTRGQQVTLRCSPISGHKSVSWYQQVLGQGPQFIFQYYEKEERGRGNFPDRFSARQFPNYSSELNVNALLLGDSALYLCASSPGLAGVNTGELFFGEGSRLTVL.